The clone carrying this TCR beta chain was picked up a small number of times. Its antigen is unidentified. The CDR3 has 16 amino acids. CDR1 MNHEY and CDR2 SVGAGI come from the germline V gene. V was cut by 0 bases and J by 3 bases, with 14 bases left in between. This sample stems from a study of T cell clonotyping in hematopoietic cell transplantation. Study-level results: After transplant, recipient diversity fell while pathologically expanded clonotypes grew through day 180. Few recipient clonotypes overlapped donors; over 97% were de novo at given depth.

Generated by immunoSEQ multiplex PCR, the TCRdb table keeps only in-frame clones and is missing some. The repertoire has 15,000 to 20,000 clones, roughly 70% of them found once; the top ten carry roughly 8.8%. The sequence was collected from a woman aged 60-70 years in good health. Some clones in this sample may be carry-over from other donors' samples. The specimen was peripheral blood mononuclear cells. The V gene is TRBV6-5, the J gene TRBJ1-1; D remains unclear. The CDR3 nucleotides are TGTGCCAGCAGTTACTCGACGCGGGGTTCTCACACTGAAGCTTTCTTT. Protein: CASSYSTRGSHTEAFF.